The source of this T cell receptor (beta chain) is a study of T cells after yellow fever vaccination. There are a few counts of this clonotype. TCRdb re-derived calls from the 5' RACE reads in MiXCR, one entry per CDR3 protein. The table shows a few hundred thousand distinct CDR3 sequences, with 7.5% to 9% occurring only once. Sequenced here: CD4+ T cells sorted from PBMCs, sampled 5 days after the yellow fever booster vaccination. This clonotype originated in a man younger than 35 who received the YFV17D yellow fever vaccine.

CDR3 amino acids: CAISDARGSNEQFF. CDR3 nucleotides: TGTGCCATCAGTGACGCTCGGGGCTCGAATGAGCAGTTCTTC. The chain employs TRBV10-3 and TRBJ2-1; perhaps D is TRBD1 or TRBD2 (5 bases each). Germline V gene sequence: CDR1 ENHRY, CDR2 SYGVKD. There are 14 residues in the CDR3. Trimming took 3 bases from V and 7 from J, leaving 13 bases between them.